The rows below give T cell receptor beta chains drawn from one sample of a study of PD-1 blockade in mismatch repair-deficient tumors. Clones were read by immunoSEQ multiplex PCR, and TCRdb kept only the in-frame ones, dropping some. Among 40,000 to 60,000 clones, around 77% were seen once, and the ten largest hold less than 3.5%. The input for sequencing was PBMCs, taken before pembrolizumab treatment. The source is an adult with mismatch repair-deficient cancer. Both conserved end residues are trimmed from each CDR3. The order of the fields is V gene, J gene, CDR3 protein.

V: TRBV15; J: TRBJ2-2; CDR3: ATNRGNTGELF
V: TRBV18; J: TRBJ2-7; CDR3: ASSPGTSGYEQY
V: TRBV5-4; J: TRBJ2-5; CDR3: ASSFQGAHETQY
V: TRBV6-1; J: TRBJ2-2; CDR3: ASSEMGGAGGVRTGELF
V: TRBV7-2; J: TRBJ1-5; CDR3: ASSLVPVYGNQPQH
V: TRBV7-3; J: TRBJ1-1; CDR3: ASSFRASTEAF
V: TRBV27; J: TRBJ1-1; CDR3: ASSLTVPANTEAF
V: TRBV19; J: TRBJ1-3; CDR3: ASSAGRESGNTIY
V: TRBV4-1; J: TRBJ2-2; CDR3: ASSRTMGELF
V: TRBV5-1; J: TRBJ1-2; CDR3: ASSLGRTGTNYGYT
V: TRBV19; J: TRBJ1-2; CDR3: ASSTIYGYT
V: TRBV19; J: TRBJ1-4; CDR3: ASSNPGQGVLTNEKLF
V: TRBV6-1; J: TRBJ1-2; CDR3: ASREGTAPNYGYT
V: TRBV7-6; J: TRBJ1-1; CDR3: ASSSPLMGVMGLNTEAF
V: TRBV11-3; J: TRBJ2-5; CDR3: ASSPRGSSPGPAETQY
V: TRBV5-4; J: TRBJ2-5; CDR3: ASSLNQETQY
V: TRBV7-8; J: TRBJ2-1; CDR3: ASSLWEAGQQEQF
V: TRBV7-9; J: TRBJ2-7; CDR3: ASSPYTDYEQY
V: TRBV19; J: TRBJ1-1; CDR3: ASSRQGANTEAF
V: TRBV11-2; J: TRBJ2-2; CDR3: ASSLDRAGELF
V: TRBV6-5; J: TRBJ2-5; CDR3: ASRPGTTQETQY
V: TRBV6-5; J: TRBJ2-7; CDR3: ASRVMASETYEQY
V: TRBV7-9; J: TRBJ2-2; CDR3: ASSPQTGGAPGELF
V: TRBV5-4; J: TRBJ1-2; CDR3: ASSTGTEALANYGYT
V: TRBV2; J: TRBJ2-1; CDR3: ASMEGGLSYNEQF
V: TRBV6-6; J: TRBJ2-1; CDR3: ASSPELNEQF
V: TRBV27; J: TRBJ2-3; CDR3: ASSSGRQVDTQY
V: TRBV9; J: TRBJ1-1; CDR3: ASSVEYRGTEAF